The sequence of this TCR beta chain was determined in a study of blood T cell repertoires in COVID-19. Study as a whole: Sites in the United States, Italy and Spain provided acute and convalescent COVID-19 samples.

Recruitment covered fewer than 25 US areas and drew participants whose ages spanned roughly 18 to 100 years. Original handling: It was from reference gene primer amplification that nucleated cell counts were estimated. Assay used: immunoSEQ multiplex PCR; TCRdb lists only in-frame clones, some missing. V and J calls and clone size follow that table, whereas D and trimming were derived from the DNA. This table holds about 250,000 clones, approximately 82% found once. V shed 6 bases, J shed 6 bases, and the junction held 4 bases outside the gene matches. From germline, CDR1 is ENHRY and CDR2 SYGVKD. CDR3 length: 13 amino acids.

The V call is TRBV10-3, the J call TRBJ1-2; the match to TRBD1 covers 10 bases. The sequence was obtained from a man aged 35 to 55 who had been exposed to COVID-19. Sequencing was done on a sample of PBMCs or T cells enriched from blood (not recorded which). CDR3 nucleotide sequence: TGTGCCATCAGCACCGGACAGGGGGATGGCTACACCTTC. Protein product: CAISTGQGDGYTF.